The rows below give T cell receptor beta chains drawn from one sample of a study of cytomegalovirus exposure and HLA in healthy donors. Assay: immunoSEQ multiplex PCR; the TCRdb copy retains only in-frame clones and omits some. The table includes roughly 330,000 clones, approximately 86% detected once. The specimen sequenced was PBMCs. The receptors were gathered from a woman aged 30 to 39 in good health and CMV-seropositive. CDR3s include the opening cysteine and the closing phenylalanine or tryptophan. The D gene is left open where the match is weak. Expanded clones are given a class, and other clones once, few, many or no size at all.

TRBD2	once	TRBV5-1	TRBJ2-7	CASSDPGLAGGSYEQYF	TGCGCCAGCAGCGATCCTGGACTAGCGGGAGGCTCCTACGAGCAGTACTTC
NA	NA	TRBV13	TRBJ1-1	CASSPHRALNTEAFF	TGTGCCAGCAGCCCTCACAGGGCCCTGAACACTGAAGCTTTCTTT
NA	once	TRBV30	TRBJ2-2	CAWSVPGPGELFF	TGTGCCTGGAGTGTACCGGGACCCGGGGAGCTGTTTTTT
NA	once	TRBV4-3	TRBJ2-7	CASSQEGEQYF	TGCGCCAGCAGCCAAGAGGGCGAGCAGTACTTC
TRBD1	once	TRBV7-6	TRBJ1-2	CASSPRQGANYGYTF	TGTGCCAGCAGCCCCAGACAGGGGGCGAACTATGGCTACACCTTC
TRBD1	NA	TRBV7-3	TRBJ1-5	CASSLSQGGQGSNQPQHF	TGTGCCAGCAGCTTATCACAGGGGGGTCAGGGCAGCAATCAGCCCCAGCATTTT
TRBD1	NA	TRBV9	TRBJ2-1	CASSVRQGKENEQFF	TGTGCCAGCAGCGTGAGACAGGGGAAAGAAAATGAGCAGTTCTTC
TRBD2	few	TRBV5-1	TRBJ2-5	CASSLTSGGTQETQYF	TGCGCCAGCAGCTTGACTAGCGGGGGGACCCAAGAGACCCAGTACTTC
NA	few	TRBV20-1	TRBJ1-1	CSASAAFF	TGCAGTGCTTCGGCGGCTTTCTTT
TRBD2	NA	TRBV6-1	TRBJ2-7	CASRGLAGPNYEQYF	TGTGCCAGCAGGGGTTTAGCGGGGCCTAACTACGAGCAGTACTTC
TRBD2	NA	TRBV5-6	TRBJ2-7	CASSRGLAPEQYF	TGTGCCAGCAGCCGCGGACTAGCGCCAGAGCAGTACTTC
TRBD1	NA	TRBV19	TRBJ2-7	CASSILGQGPYEQYF	TGTGCCAGTAGTATTCTGGGACAGGGCCCCTACGAGCAGTACTTC
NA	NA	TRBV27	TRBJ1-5	CASSPTTGFGNQPQHF	TGTGCCAGCAGTCCGACGACAGGTTTTGGCAATCAGCCCCAGCATTTT
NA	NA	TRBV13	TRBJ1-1	CASSAAREAFF	TGTGCCAGCAGCGCCGCGAGGGAAGCTTTCTTT
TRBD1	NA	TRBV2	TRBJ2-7	CASRSALGQGTAYEQYF	TGTGCCAGCAGAAGTGCGCTGGGACAGGGGACAGCCTACGAGCAGTACTTC
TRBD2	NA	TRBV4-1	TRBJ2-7	CASSHTSGSYEQYF	TGCGCCAGCAGCCACACTAGCGGGAGTTACGAGCAGTACTTC
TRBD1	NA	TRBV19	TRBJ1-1	CASSRGGQMNTEAFF	TGTGCCAGTAGCAGGGGGGGACAGATGAACACTGAAGCTTTCTTT